This T cell receptor (beta chain) was captured by sequencing in a study of blood T cell repertoires in COVID-19. Participants came from roughly 24 US areas, aged roughly 18 to 95 years. Sequencing used immunoSEQ multiplex PCR; TCRdb keeps in-frame clones, though not all of them. This table has 380,000 or so clones, over 75% appearing once. The CDR3 has 13 amino acids. In germline, CDR1 is SNHLY, CDR2 FYNNEI. Trimming pared 5 bases from V and 5 bases from J, leaving 11 bases between. The sequence was obtained from a young woman with acute COVID-19. What was sequenced was PBMCs or T cells enriched from blood (not recorded which). V and J are TRBV2 and TRBJ2-3, with D maybe TRBD1 (5 bases). CDR3 in amino acids: CASSLTVLDTQYF. The CDR3 nucleotides read TGTGCCAGCAGTCTGACAGTTTTAGATACGCAGTATTTT.